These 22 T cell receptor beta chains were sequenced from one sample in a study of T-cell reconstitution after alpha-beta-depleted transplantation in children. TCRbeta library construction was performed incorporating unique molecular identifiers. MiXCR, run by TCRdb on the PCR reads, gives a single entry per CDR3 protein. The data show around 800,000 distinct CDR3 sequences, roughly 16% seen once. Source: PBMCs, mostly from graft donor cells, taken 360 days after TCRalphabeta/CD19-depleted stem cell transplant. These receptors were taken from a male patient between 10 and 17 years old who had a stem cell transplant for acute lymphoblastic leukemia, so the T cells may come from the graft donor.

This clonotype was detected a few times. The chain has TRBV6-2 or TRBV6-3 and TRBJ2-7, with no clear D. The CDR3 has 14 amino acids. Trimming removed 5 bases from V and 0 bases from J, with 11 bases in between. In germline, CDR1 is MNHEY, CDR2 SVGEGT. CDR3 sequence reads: CASSKAVYSYEQYF. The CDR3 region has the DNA TGTGCCAGCAGTAAGGCAGTTTACTCCTACGAGCAGTACTTC.

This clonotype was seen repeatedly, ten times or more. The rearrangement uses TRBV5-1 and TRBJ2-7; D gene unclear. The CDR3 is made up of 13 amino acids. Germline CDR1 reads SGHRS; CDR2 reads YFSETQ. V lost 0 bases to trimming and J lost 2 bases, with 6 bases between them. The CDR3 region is CASSLEVPYEQYF. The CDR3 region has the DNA TGCGCCAGCAGCTTGGAAGTTCCCTACGAGCAGTACTTC.

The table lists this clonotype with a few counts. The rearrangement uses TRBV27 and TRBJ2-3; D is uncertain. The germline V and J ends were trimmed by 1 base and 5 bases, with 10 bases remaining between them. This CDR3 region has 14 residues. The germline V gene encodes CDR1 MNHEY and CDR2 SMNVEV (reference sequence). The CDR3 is CASSLYSAVDTQYF. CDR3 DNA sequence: TGTGCCAGCAGTTTATACAGCGCTGTAGATACGCAGTATTTT.

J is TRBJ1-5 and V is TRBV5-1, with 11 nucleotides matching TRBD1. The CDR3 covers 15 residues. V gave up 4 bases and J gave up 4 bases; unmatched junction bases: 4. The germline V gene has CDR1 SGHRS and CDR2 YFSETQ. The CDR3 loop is CASSEGQGVNQPQHF. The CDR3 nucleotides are TGCGCCAGCAGCGAGGGACAGGGGGTAAATCAGCCCCAGCATTTT.

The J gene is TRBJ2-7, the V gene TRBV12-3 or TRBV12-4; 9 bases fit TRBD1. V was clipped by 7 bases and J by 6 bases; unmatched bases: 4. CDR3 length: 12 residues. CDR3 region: CASTDRGSEQYF. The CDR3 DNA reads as TGTGCCAGCACGGACAGGGGAAGCGAGCAGTACTTC.

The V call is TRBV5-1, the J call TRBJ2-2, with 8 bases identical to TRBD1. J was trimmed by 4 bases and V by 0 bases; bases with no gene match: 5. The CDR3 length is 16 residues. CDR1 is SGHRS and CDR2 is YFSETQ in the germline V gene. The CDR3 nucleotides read TGCGCCAGCAGCTTGGCCGTGACAGGGGCCACCGGGGAGCTGTTTTTT. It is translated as CASSLAVTGATGELFF.

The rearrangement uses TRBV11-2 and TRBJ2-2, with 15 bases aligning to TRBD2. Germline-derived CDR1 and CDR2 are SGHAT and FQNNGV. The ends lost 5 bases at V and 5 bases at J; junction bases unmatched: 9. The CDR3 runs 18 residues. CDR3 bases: TGTGCCAGCAGCCCCTCGGGACTAGCGGGAGGAGGGACCGGGGAGCTGTTTTTT. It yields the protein CASSPSGLAGGGTGELFF.

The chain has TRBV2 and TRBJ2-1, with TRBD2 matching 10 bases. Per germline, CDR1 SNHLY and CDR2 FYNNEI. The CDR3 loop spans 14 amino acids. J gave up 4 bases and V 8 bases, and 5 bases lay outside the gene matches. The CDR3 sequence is CASLRTSGYNEQFF. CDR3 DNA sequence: TGTGCCAGCTTGAGGACTAGCGGATACAATGAGCAGTTCTTC.

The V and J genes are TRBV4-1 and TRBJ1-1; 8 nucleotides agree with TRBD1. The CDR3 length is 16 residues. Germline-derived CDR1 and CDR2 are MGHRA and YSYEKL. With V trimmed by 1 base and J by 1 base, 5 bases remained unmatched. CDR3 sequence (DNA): TGCGCCAGCAGCCAAGGCGGAGGGACAGGGAACACTGAAGCTTTCTTT. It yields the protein CASSQGGGTGNTEAFF.

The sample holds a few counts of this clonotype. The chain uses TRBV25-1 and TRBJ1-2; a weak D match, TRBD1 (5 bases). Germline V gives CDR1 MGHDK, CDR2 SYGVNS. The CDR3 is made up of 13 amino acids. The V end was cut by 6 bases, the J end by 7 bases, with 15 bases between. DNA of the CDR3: TGTGCCAGCAGACGGGACTGGCGGGGTGGCTACACCTTC. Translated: CASRRDWRGGYTF.

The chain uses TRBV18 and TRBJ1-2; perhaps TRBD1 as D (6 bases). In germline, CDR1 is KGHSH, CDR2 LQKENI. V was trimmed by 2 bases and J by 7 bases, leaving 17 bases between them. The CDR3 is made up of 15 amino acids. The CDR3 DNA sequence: TGTGCCAGCTCACCAGGTTCGGCCAGGGGAGGTGGCTACACCTTC. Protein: CASSPGSARGGGYTF.

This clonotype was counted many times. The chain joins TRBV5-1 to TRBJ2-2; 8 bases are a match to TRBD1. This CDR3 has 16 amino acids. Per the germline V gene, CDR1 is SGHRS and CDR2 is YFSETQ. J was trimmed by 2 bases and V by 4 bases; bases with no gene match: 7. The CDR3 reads CASSEGQAYNTGELFF. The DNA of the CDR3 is TGCGCCAGCAGCGAGGGACAGGCCTACAACACCGGGGAGCTGTTTTTT. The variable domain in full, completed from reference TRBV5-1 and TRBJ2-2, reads KAGVTQTPRYLIKTRGQQVTLSCSPISGHRSVSWYQQTPGQGLQFLFEYFSETQRNKGNFPGRFSGRQFSNSRSEMNVSTLELGDSALYLCASSEGQAYNTGELFFGEGSRLTVL.

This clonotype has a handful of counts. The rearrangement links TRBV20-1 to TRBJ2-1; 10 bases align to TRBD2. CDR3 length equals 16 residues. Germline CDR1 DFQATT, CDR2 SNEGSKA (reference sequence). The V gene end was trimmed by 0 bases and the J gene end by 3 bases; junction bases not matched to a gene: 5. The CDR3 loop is CSARDPSGSRYNEQFF. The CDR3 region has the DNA TGCAGTGCTAGAGACCCTAGCGGGAGCCGCTACAATGAGCAGTTCTTC.

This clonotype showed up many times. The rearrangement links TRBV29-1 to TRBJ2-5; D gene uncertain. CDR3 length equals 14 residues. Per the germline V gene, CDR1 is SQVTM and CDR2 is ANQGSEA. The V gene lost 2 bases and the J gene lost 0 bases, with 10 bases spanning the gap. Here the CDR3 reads CSVEWLGYQETQYF. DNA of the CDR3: TGCAGCGTTGAATGGTTGGGGTACCAAGAGACCCAGTACTTC.

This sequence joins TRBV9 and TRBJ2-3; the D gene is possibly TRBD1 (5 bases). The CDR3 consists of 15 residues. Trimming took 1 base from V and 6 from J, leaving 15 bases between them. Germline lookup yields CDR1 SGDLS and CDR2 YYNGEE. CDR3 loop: CASSVPNRFFDTQYF. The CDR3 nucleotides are TGTGCCAGCAGCGTACCGAACAGGTTTTTCGATACGCAGTATTTT.

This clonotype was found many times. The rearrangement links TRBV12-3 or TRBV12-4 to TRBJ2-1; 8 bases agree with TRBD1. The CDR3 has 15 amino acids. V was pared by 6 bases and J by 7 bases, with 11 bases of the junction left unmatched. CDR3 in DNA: TGTGCCAGCAGCCGCCCCGGACAGGGCAATAATGAGCAGTTCTTC. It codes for CASSRPGQGNNEQFF.

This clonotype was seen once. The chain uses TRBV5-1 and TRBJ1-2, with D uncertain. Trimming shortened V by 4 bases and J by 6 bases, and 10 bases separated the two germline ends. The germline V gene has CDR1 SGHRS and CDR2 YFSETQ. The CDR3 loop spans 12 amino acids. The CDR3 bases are TGCGCCAGCAGCCCGGGAAACCATGGCTACACCTTC. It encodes CASSPGNHGYTF.

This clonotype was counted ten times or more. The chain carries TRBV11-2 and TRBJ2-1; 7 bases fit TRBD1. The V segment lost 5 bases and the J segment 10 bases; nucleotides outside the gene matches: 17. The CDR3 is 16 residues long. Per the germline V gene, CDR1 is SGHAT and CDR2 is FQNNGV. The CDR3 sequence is CASSPSPGRQGVEQFF. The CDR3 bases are TGTGCCAGCAGCCCGAGCCCGGGAAGACAGGGTGTGGAGCAGTTCTTC.

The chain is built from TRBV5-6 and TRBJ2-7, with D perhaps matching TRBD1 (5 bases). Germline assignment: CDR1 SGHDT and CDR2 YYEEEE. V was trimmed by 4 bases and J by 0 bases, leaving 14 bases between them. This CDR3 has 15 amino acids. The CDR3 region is CASSPENRSSYEQYF. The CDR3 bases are TGTGCCAGCAGCCCCGAGAACAGGAGCTCCTACGAGCAGTACTTC.

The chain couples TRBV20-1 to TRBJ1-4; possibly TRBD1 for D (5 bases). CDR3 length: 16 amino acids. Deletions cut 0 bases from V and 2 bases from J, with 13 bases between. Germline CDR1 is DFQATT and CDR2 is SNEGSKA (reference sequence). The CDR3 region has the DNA TGCAGTGCTAGAGATCGGGGCGAACTGACTAATGAAAAACTGTTTTTT. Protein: CSARDRGELTNEKLFF.

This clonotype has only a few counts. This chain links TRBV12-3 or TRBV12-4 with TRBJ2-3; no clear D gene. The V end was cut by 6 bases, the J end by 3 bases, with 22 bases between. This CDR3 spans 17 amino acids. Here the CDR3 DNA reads TGTGCCAGCAGCCCTCCCCATCGATCAGGTCCGACAGATACGCAGTATTTT. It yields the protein CASSPPHRSGPTDTQYF.

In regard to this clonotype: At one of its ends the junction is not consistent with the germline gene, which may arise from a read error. CDR3 loop: CASCLIFRDNIRNEQFF. The CDR3 coding sequence is TGTGCCAGCTGTTTAATCTTCCGGGATAACATTAGGAATGAGCAGTTCTTC. V gene TRBV28 combines with J gene TRBJ2-1; D is perhaps TRBD2 (5 bases). Germline values: CDR1 MDHEN, CDR2 SYDVKM. There are 17 residues in the CDR3. Together with reference TRBV28 and TRBJ2-1, the CDR3 gives the full variable domain: DVKVTQSSRYLVKRTGEKVFLECVQDMDHENMFWYRQDPGLGLRLIYFSYDVKMKEKGDIPEGYSVSREKKERFSLILESASTNQTSMYLCASCLIFRDNIRNEQFFGPGTRLTVL.